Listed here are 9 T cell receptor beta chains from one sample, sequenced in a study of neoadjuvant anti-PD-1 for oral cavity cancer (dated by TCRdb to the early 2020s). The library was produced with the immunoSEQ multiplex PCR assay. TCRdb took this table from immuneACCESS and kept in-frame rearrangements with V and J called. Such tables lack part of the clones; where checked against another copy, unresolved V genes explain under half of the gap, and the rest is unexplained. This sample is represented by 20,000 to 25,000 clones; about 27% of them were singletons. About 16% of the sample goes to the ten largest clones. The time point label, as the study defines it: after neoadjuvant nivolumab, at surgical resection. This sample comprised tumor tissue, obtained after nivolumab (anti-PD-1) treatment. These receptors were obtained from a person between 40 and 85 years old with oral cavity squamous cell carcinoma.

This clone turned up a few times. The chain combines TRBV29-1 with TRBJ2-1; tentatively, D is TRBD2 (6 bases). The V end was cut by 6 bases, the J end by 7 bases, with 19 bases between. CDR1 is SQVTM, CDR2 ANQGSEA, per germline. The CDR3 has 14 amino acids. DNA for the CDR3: TGCAGCGTGGGCCAACGTCTCCGGGGGAATGAGCAGTTCTTC. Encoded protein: CSVGQRLRGNEQFF.

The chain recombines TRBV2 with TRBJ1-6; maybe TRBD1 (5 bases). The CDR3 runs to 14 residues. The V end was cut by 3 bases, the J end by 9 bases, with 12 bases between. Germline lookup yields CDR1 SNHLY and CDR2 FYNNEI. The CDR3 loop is CASSDQGGGSPLHF. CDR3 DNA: TGTGCCAGCAGTGACCAGGGAGGAGGTTCACCCCTCCACTTT.

This CDR3 is CASSKTGSSYNEQFF. CDR3 nucleotide sequence: TGTGCCAGTAGTAAAACAGGGAGCTCCTACAATGAGCAGTTCTTC. This chain uses TRBV19 with TRBJ2-1, with D possibly being TRBD1 (6 bases). The germline CDR1 and CDR2 sequences are LNHDA and SQIVND (reference sequence). The CDR3 is 15 residues long. V was clipped by 4 bases and J by 0 bases, with 10 bases between them. Full variable domain (outside the CDR3, taken from reference TRBV19 and TRBJ2-1): DGGITQSPKYLFRKEGQNVTLSCEQNLNHDAMYWYRQDPGQGLRLIYYSQIVNDFQKGDIAEGYSVSREKKESFPLTVTSAQKNPTAFYLCASSKTGSSYNEQFFGPGTRLTVL.

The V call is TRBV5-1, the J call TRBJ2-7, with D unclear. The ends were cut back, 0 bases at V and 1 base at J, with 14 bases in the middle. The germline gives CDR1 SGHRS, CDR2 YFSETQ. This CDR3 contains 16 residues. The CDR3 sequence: CASSLAPGPNSYEQYF. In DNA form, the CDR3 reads TGCGCCAGCAGCTTGGCACCCGGGCCGAATTCCTACGAGCAGTACTTC. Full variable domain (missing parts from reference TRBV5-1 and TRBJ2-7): KAGVTQTPRYLIKTRGQQVTLSCSPISGHRSVSWYQQTPGQGLQFLFEYFSETQRNKGNFPGRFSGRQFSNSRSEMNVSTLELGDSALYLCASSLAPGPNSYEQYFGPGTRLTVT.

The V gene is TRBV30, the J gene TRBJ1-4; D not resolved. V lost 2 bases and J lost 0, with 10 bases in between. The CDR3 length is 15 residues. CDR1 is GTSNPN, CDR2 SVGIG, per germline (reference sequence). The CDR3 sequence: CAWSLTAPTNEKLFF. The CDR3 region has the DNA TGTGCCTGGAGTCTCACAGCTCCAACTAATGAAAAACTGTTTTTT.

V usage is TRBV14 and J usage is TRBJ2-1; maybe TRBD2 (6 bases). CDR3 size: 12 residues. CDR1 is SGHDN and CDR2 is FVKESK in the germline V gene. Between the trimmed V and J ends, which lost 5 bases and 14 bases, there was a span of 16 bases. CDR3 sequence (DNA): TGTGCCAGCAGCGAGACCCGGGAGAATAAGTTCTTC. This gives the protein CASSETRENKFF.

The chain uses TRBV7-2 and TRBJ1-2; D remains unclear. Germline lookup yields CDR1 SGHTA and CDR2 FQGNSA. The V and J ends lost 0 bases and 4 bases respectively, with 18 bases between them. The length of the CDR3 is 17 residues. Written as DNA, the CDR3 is TGTGCCAGCAGCTTAGCGCTCGGAACCGCCCGTCTCTATGGCTACACCTTC. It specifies CASSLALGTARLYGYTF. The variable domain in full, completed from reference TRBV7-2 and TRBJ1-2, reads GAGVSQSPSNKVTEKGKDVELRCDPISGHTALYWYRQSLGQGLEFLIYFQGNSAPDKSGLPSDRFSAERTGGSVSTLTIQRTQQEDSAVYLCASSLALGTARLYGYTFGSGTRLTVV.

The CDR3 is CASRWGSGANVLTF. CDR3 DNA: TGTGCCAGCAGGTGGGGCTCTGGGGCCAACGTCCTGACTTTC. The chain combines TRBV2 with TRBJ2-6; D gene uncertain. The CDR3 sequence is 14 residues long. V was pared by 6 bases and J by 0 bases, with 6 bases between. CDR1 is SNHLY and CDR2 is FYNNEI in the germline V gene.

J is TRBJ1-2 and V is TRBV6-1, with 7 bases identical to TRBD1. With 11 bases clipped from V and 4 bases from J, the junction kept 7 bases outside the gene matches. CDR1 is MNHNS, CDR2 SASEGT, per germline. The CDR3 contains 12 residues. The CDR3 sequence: CAGWDRIYGYTF. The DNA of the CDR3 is TGTGCCGGCTGGGACAGAATCTATGGCTACACCTTC.